This record looks at one TCR beta chain sequence and its context. Germline V lookup: CDR1 SGHKS, CDR2 YYEKEE (reference sequence). V shed 0 bases and J 5 bases; nucleotides not matched to a gene: 3. This CDR3 spans 15 amino acids. These data come from a study of blood T cell repertoires in COVID-19. Looking at the study overall: Samples representing acute and convalescent COVID-19 were sourced from the United States, Italy and Spain.

In the source study's methods: Researchers report that nucleated cell counts were estimated from reference gene primer amplification. Only in-frame clones appear in the TCRdb table, and some are missing; sequencing was by immunoSEQ multiplex PCR. That table gives V, J and clone size, and the DNA gave D and trimming. The repertoire consists of 110,000 to 150,000 clones, with roughly 85% occurring once and the leading ten covering 2.5% to 3%. This receptor was taken from a middle-aged man with acute or convalescent COVID-19. This chain links TRBV5-5 with TRBJ1-4; 8 nucleotides align to TRBD1. Sequenced: peripheral blood. The CDR3 DNA reads as TGTGCCAGCAGCTTGGACGGGACAGGAAATGAAAAACTGTTTTTT. Its translation is CASSLDGTGNEKLFF.